What follows is one TCR beta chain and its context. Its target is not known. This specimen comes from a study of cytomegalovirus exposure and HLA in healthy donors. Study-level background: Researchers previously reported finding 100 million or so unique TCR beta sequences from about 170 million T cells.

General study findings and limits: In a later analysis, a missense DCLRE1C variant was linked to TCR beta V- and J-gene trimming. Reports showed the classifier diagnosing cytomegalovirus status with high specificity and sensitivity.

The PCR was carried out with 60 Vbeta primers and 13 Jbeta primers. Generated by immunoSEQ multiplex PCR, the TCRdb table keeps only in-frame clones and is missing some. Among approximately 150,000 clones listed, about 80% were seen once. Sequenced sample: PBMCs. The sequence was obtained from a female donor in good health and CMV-seronegative.

DNA for the CDR3: TGCGCCAGCAGCTTAGCGGGAGAGGGTGCCAAAAACATTCAGTACTTC. Amino acids: CASSLAGEGAKNIQYF. V and J are TRBV5-1 and TRBJ2-4, with 8 bases matching TRBD2. The V gene's germline CDR1 is SGHRS and CDR2 YFSETQ. V trimming: 2 bases; J trimming: 1 base; junction bases outside the gene matches: 5. CDR3 size: 16 residues.